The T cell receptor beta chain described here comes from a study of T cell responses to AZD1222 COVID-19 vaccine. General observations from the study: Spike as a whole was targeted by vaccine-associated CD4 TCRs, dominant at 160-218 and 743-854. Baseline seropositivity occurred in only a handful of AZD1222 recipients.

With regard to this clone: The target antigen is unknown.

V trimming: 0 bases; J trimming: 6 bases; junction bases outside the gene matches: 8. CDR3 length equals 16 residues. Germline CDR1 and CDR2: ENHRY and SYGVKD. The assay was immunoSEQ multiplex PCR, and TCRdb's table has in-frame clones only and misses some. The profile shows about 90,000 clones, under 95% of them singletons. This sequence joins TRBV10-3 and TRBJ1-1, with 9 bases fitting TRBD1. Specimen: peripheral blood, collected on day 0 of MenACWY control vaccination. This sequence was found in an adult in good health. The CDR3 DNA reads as TGTGCCATCAGTGAGTCAGGGGACAGGGCCGTCGCTGAAGCTTTCTTT. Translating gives CAISESGDRAVAEAFF.